This T cell receptor (beta chain) was found in a study of shared clonotypes between healthy human individuals (dated by TCRdb to the early 2020s). General notes on the study: The cohort included three men and two women between 18 and 49 years of age. To estimate repertoire size and how much clonotype sharing occurs between individuals, the study deeply sequenced the blood TCR repertoires of about five healthy adults. Each donor's leukapheresis produced roughly between about 0.9 and 9.5 billion PBMCs. To increase sequencing depth and limit assay-specific biases, different laboratories used diverse techniques to prepare libraries and sequence TCR repertoires. For each donor, CD4 naive and CD4 memory were each given three plates, CD8 naive was given two plates, and CD8 memory was given one plate.

As concerns this clone: This clone's antigen is unknown. No base quality values were provided; no much bigger clone lies one nucleotide off.

Per the germline V gene (reference sequence), GTSNPN is the CDR1 and SVGIG is the CDR2. Including cysteine and phenylalanine, the CDR3 has 12 amino acids. The sequence is cut down to CDR3 DNA, 36 bases in frame from base 1. V is cut by 4 bases and J by 2 bases, and the space between the germline ends is 8 bases. TCR CDR3 regions were amplified from genomic DNA by multiplex PCR using the deep immunoSEQ assay. Genomic DNA extracted from each cell subset was distributed evenly over all wells of several immunoSEQ 96-well plates, and each plate served as one replicate. For sorted subsets, approximately 190 ng genomic DNA, equal to approximately 30,000 T cell genomes, was loaded into each replicate PCR. Purified libraries were measured with a Qubit 3.0 fluorometer, size-checked on a Bioanalyzer 2100, and measured again with the KAPA Library Quantification kit. Every immunoSEQ 96-well plate was sequenced on a separate single-read 150-cycle Illumina NextSeq 550 flow cell. For the original study's pipeline: The immunoSEQ output contained only junctional sequences without quality scores, so filtering could not match that applied to full-length reads. To assign V/J genes and CDR3, sequences were annotated using PyIR, a Python wrapper for IgBLAST v1.9, with IMGT germline references. Reads with weak V/J assignments (E-value above 1e-6), missing CDR3, stop codons, out-of-frame junctions, or ambiguous translated residues were removed. V3J clonotypes were defined as sequences sharing an identical inferred V gene, J gene, and CDR3 amino acid sequence. To compute the percentage overlap between repertoires, the number of shared unique clonotypes was divided by the size of the smaller repertoire. Richness of each repertoire was evaluated using RTK rarefaction, the Chao1 estimator, and Recon v2.1 estimates of unobserved clonotypes. For all TCRbeta clonotypes obtained by the gDNA method from a handful of donors, generation probabilities were computed with OLGA. In its TCRdb copy, this immuneACCESS table keeps in-frame sequences only and misses some clones. Where compared with another copy, unresolved V genes explain less than half of these, and the others have no known cause. D and trimming come from the DNA, and the V and J calls and clone size come from that table. In this sample the table shows approximately 1.9 million clones, just under 95% of which occur a single time. The top ten clonotypes cover more than 1.5% of the sample.

CD8 naive samples were CD45RO-negative cells positively selected for CCR7, giving a CD45RA+CCR7+ population that excluded TemRA cells. Donors were healthy HIV-negative adults with no recently reported acute infections or vaccinations. Only Caucasian adults living in Nashville, Tennessee, USA were represented among the donors. After blood collection by leukapheresis, PBMCs were isolated using Ficoll-Histopaque density gradient centrifugation and then cryopreserved in the vapor phase of liquid nitrogen. Analytical flow cytometry was used to check the purity and quantity of each magnetically sorted T cell population. Each sorted fraction had its genomic DNA isolated and then quantified by UV absorbance on a Nanodrop 2000c. The full study reports these points: The genetic and exposure-history diversity represented was limited by the small number of donors. Pairwise subsampling indicated that sequencing depth was expected to affect the degree of clonotype sharing among donors. Naive subsets generally had larger estimated clonotype richness than memory subsets did. Sampling was limited to blood, and TCR repertoires in tissue likely differ from TCR repertoires in blood. Compared with non-shared clonotypes, clonotypes shared by all four sorted-subset donors had higher generation probabilities. About 5% of naive CD4, roughly 3.5% of naive CD8, 2% to 2.5% of memory CD4, and 0.4% of memory CD8 clonotypes were shared across several donors. Rarefaction of sorted-subset datasets indicated incomplete sequencing despite the large sequencing depth.

The V and J segments used are TRBV30 and TRBJ1-2, with the D gene not confidently named. Source material: naive CD8+ T cells from PBMCs. What the cell subset or site label conveys for this sample: CD45RA+CCR7+. The sequence was collected from a man aged 18 to 30 in good health. Some clones in this sample may be carry-over from other donors' samples. The CDR3 amino acid sequence is: CAWMGANYGYTF. The nucleotides are TGTGCCTGGATGGGAGCGAACTATGGCTACACCTTC. Beyond the CDR3, the reference TRBV30 and TRBJ1-2 genes provide the residues; the full variable domain reads: SQTIHQWPATLVQPVGSPLSLECTVEGTSNPNLYWYRQAAGRGLQLLFYSVGIGQISSEVPQNLSASRPQDRQFILSSKKLLLSDSGFYLCAWMGANYGYTFGSGTRLTVV.